This entry concerns a single TCR beta chain. Its antigen is unknown. This entry belongs to a study of OX40 agonist ivuxolimab in advanced cancers. Study at large: Recorded diagnoses for dose-escalation patients were hepatocellular carcinoma, melanoma, renal cell or head and neck cancer. Overall study results and limits: At doses 0.1 to 3.0 mg/kg, CD4+ and CD8+ clones expanded. Low normalized clonal expansion also occurred in some nonresponding patients. On average, a greater number of expanded clones characterised CD8+ T cells relative to CD4+.

The CDR3 length is 16 residues. The germline V gene has CDR1 SGHTA and CDR2 FQGTGA. After removal of 5 bases from V and 1 base from J, the junction contained 3 bases not matched to a gene. Clones were read by immunoSEQ multiplex PCR, and TCRdb kept only the in-frame ones, dropping some. The sample includes 75,000 to 80,000 clones, approximately 93% of them seen just once. This specimen was CD4+ or CD8+ T cells sorted from blood, taken in a trial of the OX40 agonist ivuxolimab. This clonotype was obtained from an adult with an advanced solid tumor such as melanoma, head and neck, liver or kidney cancer. The chain uses TRBV7-3 and TRBJ2-2, with 11 bases fitting TRBD2. CDR3 coding DNA: TGTGCCAGCAGCCAAGGGACTAGCGGGAACACCGGGGAGCTGTTTTTT. Translating it yields CASSQGTSGNTGELFF.